The source of this T cell receptor beta chain is a study of technical replicates of blood from a handful of donors. In its sample, this clone was seen once. Libraries were prepared by immunoSEQ multiplex PCR; TCRdb keeps only in-frame clonotypes and omits some of them. The sample records fewer than 95,000 clones, around 90% being singletons. Germline CDR1 and CDR2: SGHRS and YFSETQ. V lost 5 bases, J lost 5 bases, and 10 bases lay in between. The CDR3 loop spans 12 amino acids. The sequenced material came from T cells isolated from PBMCs. The sequence came from a human donor in good health. The rearrangement joins TRBV5-1 to TRBJ2-5, with D perhaps TRBD2 (7 bases). The CDR3 DNA sequence: TGCGCCAGCAGGGGGGGGCTGGAGACCCAGTACTTC. Translation: CASRGGLETQYF.